The sequence of this T cell receptor beta chain was determined in a study of cytotoxic CD8 clonotypes in ibrutinib-treated CLL. The study's findings and limits: Public clonotypes, found uncommonly, either contracted or stayed stable on treatment.

This clone was detected only a few times. Its antigen is still unknown. Germline assignment: CDR1 SGHRS and CDR2 YFSETQ. Trimming pared 5 bases from V and 1 base from J, leaving 12 bases between. The CDR3 is made up of 14 amino acids. The planned depth of sequencing spanned 1 in 200,000 to 1 in 1 million T cells. Generated by immunoSEQ multiplex PCR, the TCRdb table keeps only in-frame clones and is missing some. Among around 330,000 clones listed, roughly 71% were seen once. The V gene is TRBV5-1, the J gene TRBJ1-1; possible D gene TRBD1, 5 bases. This sequence originates from a human donor with chronic lymphocytic leukemia. Source: PBMCs, taken after 36 months of ibrutinib treatment. Here the CDR3 reads CASRTGPSNTEAFF. CDR3 in DNA: TGCGCCAGCAGGACGGGACCATCGAACACTGAAGCTTTCTTT.